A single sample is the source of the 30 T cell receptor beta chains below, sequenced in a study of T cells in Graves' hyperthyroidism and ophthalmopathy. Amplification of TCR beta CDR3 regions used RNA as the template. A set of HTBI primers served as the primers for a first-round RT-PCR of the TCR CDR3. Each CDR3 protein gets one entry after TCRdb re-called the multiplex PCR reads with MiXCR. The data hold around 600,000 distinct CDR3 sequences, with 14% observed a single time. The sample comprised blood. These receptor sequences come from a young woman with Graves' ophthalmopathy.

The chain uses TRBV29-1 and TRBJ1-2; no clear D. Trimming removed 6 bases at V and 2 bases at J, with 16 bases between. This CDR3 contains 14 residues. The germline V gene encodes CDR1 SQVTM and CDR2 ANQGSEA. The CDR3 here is CSVDTGPLNYGYTF. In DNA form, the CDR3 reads TGCAGCGTAGATACTGGGCCTCTCAACTATGGCTACACCTTC.

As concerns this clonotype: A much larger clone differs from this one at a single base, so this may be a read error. CDR3 bases: TGTGCCAGCAGCTCAGCCGGGAGAGGGGGGGATACGCAGTATTTT. Protein: CASSSAGRGGDTQYF. The chain joins TRBV7-8 to TRBJ2-3; either TRBD1 or TRBD2 may supply D (6 bases each). V lost 4 bases to trimming and J lost 6 bases, with 17 bases between them. The CDR3 has 15 amino acids. CDR1 SGHVS and CDR2 FQNEAQ come from the germline V gene.

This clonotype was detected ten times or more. The DNA for the CDR3 is TGTGCCAGCAGTTTCTCAGGGGGCGACACTGAAGCTTTCTTT. Translation gives CASSFSGGDTEAFF. V and J are TRBV6-2 or TRBV6-3 and TRBJ1-1; 8 nucleotides match TRBD1. V shed 4 bases, J shed 3 bases, and the junction held 4 bases outside the gene matches. CDR1 is MNHEY, CDR2 SVGEGT, per germline. The CDR3 length is 14 residues.

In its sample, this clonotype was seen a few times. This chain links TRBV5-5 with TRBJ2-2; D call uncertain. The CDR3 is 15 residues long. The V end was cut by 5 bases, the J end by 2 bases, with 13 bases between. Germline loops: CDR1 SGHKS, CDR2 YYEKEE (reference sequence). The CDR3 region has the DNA TGTGCCAGCAGGGAGACTCGATCCAACACCGGGGAGCTGTTTTTT. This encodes CASRETRSNTGELFF.

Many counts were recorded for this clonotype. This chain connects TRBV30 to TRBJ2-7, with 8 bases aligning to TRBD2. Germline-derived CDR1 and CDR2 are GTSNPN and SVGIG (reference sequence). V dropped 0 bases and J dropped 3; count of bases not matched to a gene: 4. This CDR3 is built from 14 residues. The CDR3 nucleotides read TGTGCCTGGAGTGTAGCGGGAGTGGGCTACGAGCAGTACTTC. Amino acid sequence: CAWSVAGVGYEQYF.

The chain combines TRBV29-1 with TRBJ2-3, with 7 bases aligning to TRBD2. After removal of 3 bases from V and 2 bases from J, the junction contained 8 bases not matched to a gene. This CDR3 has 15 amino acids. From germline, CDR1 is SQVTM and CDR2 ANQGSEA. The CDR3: CSVEGLADFTDTQYF. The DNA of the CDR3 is TGCAGCGTTGAGGGGCTAGCGGATTTCACAGATACGCAGTATTTT.

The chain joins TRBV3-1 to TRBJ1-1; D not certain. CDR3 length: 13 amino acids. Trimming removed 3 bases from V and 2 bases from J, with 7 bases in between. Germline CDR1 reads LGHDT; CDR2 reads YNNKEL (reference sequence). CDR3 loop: CASSHHSNTEAFF. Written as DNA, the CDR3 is TGTGCCAGCAGCCACCACAGCAACACTGAAGCTTTCTTT. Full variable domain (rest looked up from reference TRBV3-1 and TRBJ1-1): DTAVSQTPKYLVTQMGNDKSIKCEQNLGHDTMYWYKQDSKKFLKIMFSYNNKELIINETVPNRFSPKSPDKAHLNLHINSLELGDSAVYFCASSHHSNTEAFFGQGTRLTVV.

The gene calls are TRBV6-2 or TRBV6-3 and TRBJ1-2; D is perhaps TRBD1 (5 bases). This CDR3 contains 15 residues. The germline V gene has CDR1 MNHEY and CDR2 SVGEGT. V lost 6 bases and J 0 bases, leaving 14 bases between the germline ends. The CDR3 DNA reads TGTGCCAGCAGGAAGCCGGGACGGACTAACTATGGCTACACCTTC. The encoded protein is CASRKPGRTNYGYTF.

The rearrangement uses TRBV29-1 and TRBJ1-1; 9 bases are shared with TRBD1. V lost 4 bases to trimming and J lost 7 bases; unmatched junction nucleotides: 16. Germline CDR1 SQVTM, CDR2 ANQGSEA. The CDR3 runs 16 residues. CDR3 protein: CSVAPPRDRVSVEAFF. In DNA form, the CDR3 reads TGCAGCGTTGCCCCCCCCCGGGACAGGGTGAGTGTTGAAGCTTTCTTT.

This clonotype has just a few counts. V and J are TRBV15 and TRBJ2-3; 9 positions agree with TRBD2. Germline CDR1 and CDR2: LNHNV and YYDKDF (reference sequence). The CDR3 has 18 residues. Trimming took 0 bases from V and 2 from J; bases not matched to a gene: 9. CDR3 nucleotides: TGTGCCACCAGCAGAGATACTCTGGCGGGAGGGCCCACAGATACGCAGTATTTT. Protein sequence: CATSRDTLAGGPTDTQYF.

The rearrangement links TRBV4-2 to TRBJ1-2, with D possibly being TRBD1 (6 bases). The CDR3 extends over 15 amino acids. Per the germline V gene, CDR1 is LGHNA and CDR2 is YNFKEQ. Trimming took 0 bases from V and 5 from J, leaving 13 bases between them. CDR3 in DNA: TGTGCCAGCAGCCAAGAAGCGAACAGGGAGTATGGCTACACCTTC. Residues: CASSQEANREYGYTF.

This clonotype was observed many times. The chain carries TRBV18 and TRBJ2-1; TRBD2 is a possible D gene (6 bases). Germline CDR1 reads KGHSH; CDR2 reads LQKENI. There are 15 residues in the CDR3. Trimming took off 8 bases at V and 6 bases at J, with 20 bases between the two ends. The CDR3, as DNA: TGTGCCAGCCCCCCGGCGGGAATTCTGAGCAATGAGCAGTTCTTC. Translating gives CASPPAGILSNEQFF.

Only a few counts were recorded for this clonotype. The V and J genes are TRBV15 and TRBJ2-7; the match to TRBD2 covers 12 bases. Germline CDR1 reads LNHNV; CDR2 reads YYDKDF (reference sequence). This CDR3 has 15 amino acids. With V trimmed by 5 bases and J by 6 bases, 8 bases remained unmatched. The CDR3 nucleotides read TGTGCCACCAGCCGACGGACTAGCGGGATGGGCGAGCAGTACTTC. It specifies CATSRRTSGMGEQYF.

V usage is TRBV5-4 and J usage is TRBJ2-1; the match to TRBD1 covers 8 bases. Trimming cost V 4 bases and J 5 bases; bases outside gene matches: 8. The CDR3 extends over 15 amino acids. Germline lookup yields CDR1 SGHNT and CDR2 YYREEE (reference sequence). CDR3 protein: CASSRGQGRHNEQFF. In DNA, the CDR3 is TGTGCCAGCAGCCGAGGACAGGGTAGGCACAATGAGCAGTTCTTC.

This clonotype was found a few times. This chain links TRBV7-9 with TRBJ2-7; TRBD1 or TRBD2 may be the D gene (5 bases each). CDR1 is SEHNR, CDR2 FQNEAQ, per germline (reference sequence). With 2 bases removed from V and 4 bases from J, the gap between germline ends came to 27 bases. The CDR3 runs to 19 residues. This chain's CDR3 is CASSLPAVGYWDPHYEQYF. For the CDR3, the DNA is TGTGCCAGCAGCTTACCCGCCGTGGGGTATTGGGACCCCCATTACGAGCAGTACTTC.

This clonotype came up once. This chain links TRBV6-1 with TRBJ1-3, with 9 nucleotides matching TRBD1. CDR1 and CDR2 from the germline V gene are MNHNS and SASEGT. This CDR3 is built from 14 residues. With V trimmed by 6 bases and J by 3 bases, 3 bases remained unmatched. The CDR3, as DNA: TGTGCCAGCAGACAGGGGGCTAATGGAAACACCATATATTTT. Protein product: CASRQGANGNTIYF.

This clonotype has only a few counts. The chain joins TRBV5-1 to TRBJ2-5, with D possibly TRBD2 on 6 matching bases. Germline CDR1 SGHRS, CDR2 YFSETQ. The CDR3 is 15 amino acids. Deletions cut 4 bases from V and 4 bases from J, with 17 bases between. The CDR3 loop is CASSRTALEGETQYF. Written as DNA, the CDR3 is TGCGCCAGCAGCCGGACGGCACTGGAGGGAGAGACCCAGTACTTC.

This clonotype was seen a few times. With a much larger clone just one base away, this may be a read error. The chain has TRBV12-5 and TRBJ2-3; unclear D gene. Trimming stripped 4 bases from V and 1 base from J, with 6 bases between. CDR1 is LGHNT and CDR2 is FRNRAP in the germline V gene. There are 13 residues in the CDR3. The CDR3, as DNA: TGTGCTAGTGGTTCCAGTGGCACAGATACGCAGTATTTT. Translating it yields CASGSSGTDTQYF.

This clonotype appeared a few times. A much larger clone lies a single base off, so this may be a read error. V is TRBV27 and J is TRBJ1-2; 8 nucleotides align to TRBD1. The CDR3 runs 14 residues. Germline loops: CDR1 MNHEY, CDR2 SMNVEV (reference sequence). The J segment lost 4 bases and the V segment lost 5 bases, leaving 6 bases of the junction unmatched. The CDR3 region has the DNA TGTGCCAGCAGTCCCTGGACAGGGTCCTATGGCTACACCTTC. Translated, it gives CASSPWTGSYGYTF.

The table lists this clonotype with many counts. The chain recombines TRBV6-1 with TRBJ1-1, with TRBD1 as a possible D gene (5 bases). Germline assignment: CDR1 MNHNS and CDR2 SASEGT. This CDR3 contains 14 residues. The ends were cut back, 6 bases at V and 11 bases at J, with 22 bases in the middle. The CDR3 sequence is CASRPILDRNLAFF. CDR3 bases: TGTGCCAGCAGGCCAATCCTTGACAGAAATCTCGCTTTCTTT.

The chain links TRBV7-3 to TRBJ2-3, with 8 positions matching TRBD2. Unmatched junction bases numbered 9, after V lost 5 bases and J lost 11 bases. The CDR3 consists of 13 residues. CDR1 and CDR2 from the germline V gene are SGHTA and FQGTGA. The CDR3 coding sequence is TGTGCCAGCAGCGAAACCGGGAGGGCCTTGCAGTATTTT. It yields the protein CASSETGRALQYF.

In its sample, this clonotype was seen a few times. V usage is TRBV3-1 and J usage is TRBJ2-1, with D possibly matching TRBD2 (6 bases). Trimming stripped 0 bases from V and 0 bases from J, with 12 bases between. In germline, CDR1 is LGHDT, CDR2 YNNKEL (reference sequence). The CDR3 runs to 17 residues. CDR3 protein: CASSQDLASASYNEQFF. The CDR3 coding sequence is TGTGCCAGCAGCCAAGATTTGGCTAGCGCCTCCTACAATGAGCAGTTCTTC.

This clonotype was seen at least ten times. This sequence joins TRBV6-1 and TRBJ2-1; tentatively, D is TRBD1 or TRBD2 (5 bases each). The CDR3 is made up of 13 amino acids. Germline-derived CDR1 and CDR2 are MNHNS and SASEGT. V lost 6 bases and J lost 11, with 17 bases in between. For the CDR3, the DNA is TGTGCCAGCAGAGATCAAGTGGGGACCCAGCAGTTCTTC. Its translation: CASRDQVGTQQFF.

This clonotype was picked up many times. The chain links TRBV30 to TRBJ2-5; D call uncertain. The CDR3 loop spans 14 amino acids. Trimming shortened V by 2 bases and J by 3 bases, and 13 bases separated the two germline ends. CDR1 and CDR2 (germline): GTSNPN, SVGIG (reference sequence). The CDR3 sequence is CAWSTTPFEETQYF. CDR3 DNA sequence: TGTGCCTGGAGTACCACCCCTTTCGAAGAGACCCAGTACTTC.

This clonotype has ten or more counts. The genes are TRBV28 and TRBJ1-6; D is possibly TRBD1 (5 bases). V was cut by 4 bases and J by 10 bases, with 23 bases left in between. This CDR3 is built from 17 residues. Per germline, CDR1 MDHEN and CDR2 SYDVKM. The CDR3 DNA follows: TGTGCCAGCAGTTCACCCGGGCCCGCTTTTAAGGGGTCACCCCTCCACTTT. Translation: CASSSPGPAFKGSPLHF.

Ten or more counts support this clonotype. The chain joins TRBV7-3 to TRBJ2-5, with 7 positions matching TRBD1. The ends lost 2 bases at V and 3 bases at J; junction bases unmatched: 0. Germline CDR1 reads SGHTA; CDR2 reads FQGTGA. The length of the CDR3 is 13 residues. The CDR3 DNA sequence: TGTGCCAGCAGCTTAGACAGGGAAGAGACCCAGTACTTC. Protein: CASSLDREETQYF.

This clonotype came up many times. The chain's CDR3 is CASSFAGTGELFF. CDR3 nucleotides: TGTGCCAGCAGTTTCGCCGGCACCGGGGAGCTGTTTTTT. This chain connects TRBV28 to TRBJ2-2; no definite D call. With 3 bases removed from V and 4 bases from J, the gap between germline ends came to 6 bases. Germline lookup yields CDR1 MDHEN and CDR2 SYDVKM. This CDR3 comprises 13 residues.

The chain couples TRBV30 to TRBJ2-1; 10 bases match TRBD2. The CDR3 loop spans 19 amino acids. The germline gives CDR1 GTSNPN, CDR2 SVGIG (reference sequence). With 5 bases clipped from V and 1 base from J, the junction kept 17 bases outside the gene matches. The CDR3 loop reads CAWYPLRSGRAYSYNEQFF. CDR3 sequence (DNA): TGTGCCTGGTACCCCCTAAGGAGCGGGAGGGCCTATTCCTACAATGAGCAGTTCTTC. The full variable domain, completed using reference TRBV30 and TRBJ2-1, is SQTIHQWPATLVQPVGSPLSLECTVEGTSNPNLYWYRQAAGRGLQLLFYSVGIGQISSEVPQNLSASRPQDRQFILSSKKLLLSDSGFYLCAWYPLRSGRAYSYNEQFFGPGTRLTVL.

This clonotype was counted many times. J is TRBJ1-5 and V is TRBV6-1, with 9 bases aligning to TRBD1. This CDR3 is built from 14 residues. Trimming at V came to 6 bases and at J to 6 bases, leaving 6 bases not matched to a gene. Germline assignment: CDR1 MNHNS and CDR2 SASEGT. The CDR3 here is CASRFRTGAQPQHF. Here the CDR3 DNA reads TGTGCCAGCAGATTCAGGACAGGGGCTCAGCCCCAGCATTTT.

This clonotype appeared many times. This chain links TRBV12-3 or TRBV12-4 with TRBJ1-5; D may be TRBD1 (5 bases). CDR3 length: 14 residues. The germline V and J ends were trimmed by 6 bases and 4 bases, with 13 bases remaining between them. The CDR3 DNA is TGTGCCAGCAGGATTCGGGGGGTAAATCAGCCCCAGCATTTT. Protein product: CASRIRGVNQPQHF.